The clone carrying this TCR beta chain occurred a few times. Its target is unknown. Patients with uncontrolled infections, other autoimmune diseases, pregnancy or lactation were excluded. This specimen belongs to a study of T cells in Graves' hyperthyroidism and ophthalmopathy. The CDR3 sequence is 16 residues long. Deletions cut 2 bases from V and 4 bases from J, with 14 bases between. In germline, CDR1 is KGHSY, CDR2 FQNENV. There were TCR beta CDR3 regions amplified from RNA transcripts. TCR CDR3 underwent first-round RT-PCR with the HTBI primer set. A single record per CDR3 protein comes from TCRdb applying MiXCR to the multiplex PCR reads. The sample carries hundreds of thousands of distinct CDR3 sequences, about 19% recorded once. Study-wide results and limits: Ophthalmopathy and stable hyperthyroidism were told apart by a 13 V-J model. Most expanded thyroid clonotypes above 0.001 recurred in blood.

The TCR sequence derives from a woman aged 50 to 60 with Graves' hyperthyroidism that later progressed to Graves' ophthalmopathy. The sample comprised blood. The V and J genes are TRBV16 and TRBJ1-4; D unresolved. The CDR3 DNA reads TGTGCCAGCAGCCAAGGTTCACAAGGGAGTAATGAAAAACTGTTTTTT. Residues: CASSQGSQGSNEKLFF.